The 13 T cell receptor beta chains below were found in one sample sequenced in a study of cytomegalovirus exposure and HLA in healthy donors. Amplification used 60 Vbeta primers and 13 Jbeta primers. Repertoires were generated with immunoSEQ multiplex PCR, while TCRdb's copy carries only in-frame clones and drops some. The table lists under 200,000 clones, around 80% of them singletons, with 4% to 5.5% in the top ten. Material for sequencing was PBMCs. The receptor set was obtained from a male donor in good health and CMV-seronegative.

CDR3 sequence (DNA): TGTGCCAGCAGTGCAATGGGCGGGGAGTTAGGAGAGACCCAGTACTTC. The encoded protein is CASSAMGGELGETQYF. This chain connects TRBV9 to TRBJ2-5, with D perhaps TRBD2 (6 bases). The CDR3 totals 16 residues. The V gene's germline CDR1 is SGDLS and CDR2 YYNGEE. V dropped 5 bases and J dropped 4 bases, with 21 bases sitting between them.

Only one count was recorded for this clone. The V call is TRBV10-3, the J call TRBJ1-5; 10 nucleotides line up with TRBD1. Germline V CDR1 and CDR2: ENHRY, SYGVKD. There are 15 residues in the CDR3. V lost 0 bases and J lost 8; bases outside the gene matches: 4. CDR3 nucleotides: TGTGCCATCAGTGAGTCAGGCGGACAGGGGGAGCCCCAGCATTTT. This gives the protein CAISESGGQGEPQHF.

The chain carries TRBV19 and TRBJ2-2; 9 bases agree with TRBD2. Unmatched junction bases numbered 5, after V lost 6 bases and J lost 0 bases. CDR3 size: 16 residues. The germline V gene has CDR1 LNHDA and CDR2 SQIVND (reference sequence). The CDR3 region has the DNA TGTGCCAGTAGCATGACTAGCGGAACGAACACCGGGGAGCTGTTTTTT. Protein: CASSMTSGTNTGELFF.

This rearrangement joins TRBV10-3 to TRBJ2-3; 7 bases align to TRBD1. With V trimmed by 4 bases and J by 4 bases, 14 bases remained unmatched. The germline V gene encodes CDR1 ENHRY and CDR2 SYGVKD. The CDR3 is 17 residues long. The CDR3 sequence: CAISGYTGASVADTQYF. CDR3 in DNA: TGTGCCATCAGTGGGTATACAGGGGCCTCCGTGGCAGATACGCAGTATTTT.

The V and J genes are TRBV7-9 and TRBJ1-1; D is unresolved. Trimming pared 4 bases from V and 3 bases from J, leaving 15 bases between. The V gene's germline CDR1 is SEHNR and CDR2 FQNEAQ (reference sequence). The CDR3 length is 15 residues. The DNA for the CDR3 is TGTGCCAGCAGCTCCGCCGTGACACGGTACACTGAAGCTTTCTTT. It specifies CASSSAVTRYTEAFF. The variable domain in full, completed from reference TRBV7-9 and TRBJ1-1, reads DTGVSQNPRHKITKRGQNVTFRCDPISEHNRLYWYRQTLGQGPEFLTYFQNEAQLEKSRLLSDRFSAERPKGSFSTLEIQRTEQGDSAMYLCASSSAVTRYTEAFFGQGTRLTVV.

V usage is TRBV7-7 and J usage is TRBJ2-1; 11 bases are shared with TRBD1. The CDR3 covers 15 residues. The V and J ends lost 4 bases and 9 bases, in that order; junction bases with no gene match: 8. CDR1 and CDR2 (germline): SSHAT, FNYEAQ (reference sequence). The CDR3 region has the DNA TGTGCCAGCAGCTCACTGGGACAGGGGGTGACTGAGCAGTTCTTC. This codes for CASSSLGQGVTEQFF.

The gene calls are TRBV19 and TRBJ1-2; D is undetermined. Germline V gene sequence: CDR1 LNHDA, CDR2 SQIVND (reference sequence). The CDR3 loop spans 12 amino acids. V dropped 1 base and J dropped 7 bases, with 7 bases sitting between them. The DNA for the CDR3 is TGTGCCAGTAGTATAGGGGCGATTGGCTACACCTTC. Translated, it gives CASSIGAIGYTF.

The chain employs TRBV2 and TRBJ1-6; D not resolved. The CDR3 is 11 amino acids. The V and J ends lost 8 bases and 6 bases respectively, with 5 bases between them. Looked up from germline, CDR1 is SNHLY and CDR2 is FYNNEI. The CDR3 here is CASDSNSPLHF. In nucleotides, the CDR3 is TGTGCCAGCGACTCTAATTCACCCCTCCACTTT.

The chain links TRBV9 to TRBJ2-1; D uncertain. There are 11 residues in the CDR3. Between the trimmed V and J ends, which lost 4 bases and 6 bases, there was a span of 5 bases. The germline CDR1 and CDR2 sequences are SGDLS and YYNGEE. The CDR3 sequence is CASSTSNEQFF. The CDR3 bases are TGTGCCAGCAGCACCAGCAATGAGCAGTTCTTC.

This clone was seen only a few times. Here the CDR3 reads CASSFWDRAYNEQFF. Written as DNA, the CDR3 is TGTGCCAGCAGCTTCTGGGACAGGGCCTACAATGAGCAGTTCTTC. The V call is TRBV5-4, the J call TRBJ2-1; TRBD1 matches at 9 bases. The CDR3 runs 15 residues. J lost 2 bases, V lost 2 bases, and 2 bases had no gene match. CDR1 is SGHNT and CDR2 is YYREEE in the germline V gene (reference sequence).

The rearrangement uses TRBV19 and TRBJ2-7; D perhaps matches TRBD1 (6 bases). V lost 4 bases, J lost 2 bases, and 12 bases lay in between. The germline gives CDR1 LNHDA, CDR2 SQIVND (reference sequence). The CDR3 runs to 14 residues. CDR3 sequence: CASSRQVPPYEQYF. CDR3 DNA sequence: TGTGCCAGTAGTAGACAGGTACCCCCCTACGAGCAGTACTTC.

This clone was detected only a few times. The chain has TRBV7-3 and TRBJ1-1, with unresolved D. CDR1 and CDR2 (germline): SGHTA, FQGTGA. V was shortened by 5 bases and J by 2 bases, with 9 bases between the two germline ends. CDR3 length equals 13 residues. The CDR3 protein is CASSRGPNTEAFF. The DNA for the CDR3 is TGTGCCAGCAGCCGAGGCCCTAACACTGAAGCTTTCTTT.

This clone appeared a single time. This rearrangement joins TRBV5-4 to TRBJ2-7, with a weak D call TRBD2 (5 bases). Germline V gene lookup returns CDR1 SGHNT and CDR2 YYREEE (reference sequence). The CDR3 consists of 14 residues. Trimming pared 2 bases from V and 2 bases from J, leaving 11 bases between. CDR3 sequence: CASSFGGQTYEQYF. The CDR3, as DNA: TGTGCCAGCAGCTTCGGCGGGCAAACCTACGAGCAGTACTTC.